This entry features one T cell receptor (beta chain) sequence. This sample is part of a study of blood T cell repertoires in COVID-19. Generated by immunoSEQ multiplex PCR, the TCRdb table keeps only in-frame clones and is missing some. The sample has approximately 70,000 clones; 82% are singletons. The clonotype originates from a human donor in a cohort sampled during active COVID-19. The specimen sequenced was peripheral blood.

The DNA for the CDR3 is TGCAGCGTTCCGGGACAGGGCTATGGCTACACCTTC. Protein sequence: CSVPGQGYGYTF. The chain uses TRBV29-1 and TRBJ1-2, with 9 bases aligning to TRBD1. CDR3 size: 12 residues. The V segment lost 5 bases and the J segment 4 bases; nucleotides outside the gene matches: 2. Germline CDR1 reads SQVTM; CDR2 reads ANQGSEA.